The clone carrying this T cell receptor beta chain was recorded at least ten times. Other DNA sequences in this specimen translate into the identical CDR3. The repertoire was sequenced with immunoSEQ multiplex PCR; TCRdb's copy has only in-frame clones and lacks some. Among around 500,000 clones listed, roughly 80% were seen once. This sample was taken from a study of shared clonotypes between healthy human individuals. This CDR3 comprises 15 residues. CDR1 and CDR2 from the germline V gene are SGHDT and YYEEEE. J gave up 6 bases and V 4 bases, and 4 bases lay outside the gene matches. The sequencing input was PBMCs. This chain connects TRBV5-6 to TRBJ2-3; 14 bases are a match to TRBD2. This sequence was found in a woman aged 40 to 55 in good health. Some clones in this sample may be carry-over from other donors' samples. CDR3 DNA: TGTGCCAGCAGCCCTGGGACTAGCGGGAGCGATACGCAGTATTTT. Protein product: CASSPGTSGSDTQYF.